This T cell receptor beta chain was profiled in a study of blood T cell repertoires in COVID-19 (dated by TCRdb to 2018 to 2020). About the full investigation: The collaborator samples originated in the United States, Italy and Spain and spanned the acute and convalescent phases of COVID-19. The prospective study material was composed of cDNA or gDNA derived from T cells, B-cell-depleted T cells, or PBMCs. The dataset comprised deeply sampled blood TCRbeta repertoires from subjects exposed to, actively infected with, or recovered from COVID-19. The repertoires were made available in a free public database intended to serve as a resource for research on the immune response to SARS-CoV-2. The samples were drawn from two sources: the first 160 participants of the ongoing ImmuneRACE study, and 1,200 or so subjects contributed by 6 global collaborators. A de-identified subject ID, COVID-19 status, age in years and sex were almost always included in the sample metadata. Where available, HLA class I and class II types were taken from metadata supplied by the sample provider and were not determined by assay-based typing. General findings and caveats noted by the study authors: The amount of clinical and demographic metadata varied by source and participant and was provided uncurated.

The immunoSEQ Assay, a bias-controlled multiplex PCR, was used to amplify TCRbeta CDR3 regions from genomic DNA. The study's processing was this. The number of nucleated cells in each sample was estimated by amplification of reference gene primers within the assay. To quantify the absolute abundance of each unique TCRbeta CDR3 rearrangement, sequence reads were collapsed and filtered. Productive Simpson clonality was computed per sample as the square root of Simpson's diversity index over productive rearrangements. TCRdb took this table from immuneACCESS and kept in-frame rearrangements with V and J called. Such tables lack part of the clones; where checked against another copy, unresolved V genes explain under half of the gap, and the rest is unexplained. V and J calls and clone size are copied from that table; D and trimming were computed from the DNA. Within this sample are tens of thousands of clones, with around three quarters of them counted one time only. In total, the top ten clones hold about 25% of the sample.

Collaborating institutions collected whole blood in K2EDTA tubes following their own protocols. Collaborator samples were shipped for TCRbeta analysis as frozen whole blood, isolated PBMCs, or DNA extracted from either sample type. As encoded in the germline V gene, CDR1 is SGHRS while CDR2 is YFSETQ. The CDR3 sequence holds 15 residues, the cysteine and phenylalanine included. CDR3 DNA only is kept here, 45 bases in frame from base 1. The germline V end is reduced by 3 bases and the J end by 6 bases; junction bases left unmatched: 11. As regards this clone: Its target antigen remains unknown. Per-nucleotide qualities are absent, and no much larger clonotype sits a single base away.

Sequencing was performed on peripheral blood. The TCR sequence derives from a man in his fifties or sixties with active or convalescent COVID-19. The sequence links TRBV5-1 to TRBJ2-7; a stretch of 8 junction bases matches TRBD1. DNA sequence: TGCGCCAGCAGCTCCACGGACAGGGTGGGCGGCGAGCAGTACTTC. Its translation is CASSSTDRVGGEQYF.